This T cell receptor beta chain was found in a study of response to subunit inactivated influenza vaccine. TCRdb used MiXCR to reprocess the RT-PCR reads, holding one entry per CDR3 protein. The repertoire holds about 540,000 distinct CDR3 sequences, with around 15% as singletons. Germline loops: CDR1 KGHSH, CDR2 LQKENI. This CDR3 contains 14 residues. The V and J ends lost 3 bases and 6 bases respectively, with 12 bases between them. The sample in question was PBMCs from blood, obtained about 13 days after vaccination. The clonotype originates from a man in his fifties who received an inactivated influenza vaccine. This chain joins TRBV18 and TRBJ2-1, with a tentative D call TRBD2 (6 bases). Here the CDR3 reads CASSPYRDFNEQFF. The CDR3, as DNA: TGTGCCAGCTCACCCTACCGGGACTTCAATGAGCAGTTCTTC.